The 32 T cell receptor beta chains listed next were all sequenced from one sample in a study of T cells in Graves' hyperthyroidism and ophthalmopathy. Amplification of TCR beta CDR3 regions was performed using RNA transcripts as template. First-round RT-PCR of the TCR CDR3 relied on the HTBI primer set. TCRdb reanalysed the multiplex PCR reads using MiXCR and keeps one entry per CDR3 protein. Of more than 300,000 distinct CDR3 sequences detected, around a sixth appear once; the ten largest clones hold 40%. Sequencing was done on a sample of blood. The receptors derive from a man aged 18 to 29 with Graves' ophthalmopathy.

The rearrangement links TRBV2 to TRBJ2-7, with TRBD1 matching over 11 bases. V dropped 8 bases and J dropped 4; count of bases not matched to a gene: 10. Germline CDR1 reads SNHLY; CDR2 reads FYNNEI. This CDR3 is 15 amino acids long. CDR3 in DNA: TGTGCCAGCGGCTCCGGGACAGGGGGAGAGTACGAGCAGTACTTC. This gives the protein CASGSGTGGEYEQYF.

This clonotype was observed many times. The chain has TRBV2 and TRBJ2-7; D is uncertain. V lost 8 bases and J lost 3, with 8 bases in between. The CDR3 has 11 amino acids. In germline, CDR1 is SNHLY, CDR2 FYNNEI. CDR3: CASRNYYEQYF. CDR3 bases: TGTGCCAGCCGGAACTACTACGAGCAGTACTTC.

This clonotype turned up a few times. The chain carries TRBV10-2 and TRBJ2-5; TRBD2 is a possible D gene (6 bases). The CDR3 loop spans 14 amino acids. V shed 2 bases and J shed 4 bases, with 11 bases lying between them. Germline-derived CDR1 and CDR2 are WSHSY and SAAADI. CDR3: CASSESRGGETQYF. The CDR3 coding sequence is TGCGCCAGCAGTGAGAGTCGGGGAGGAGAGACCCAGTACTTC.

Of note for this clonotype: A read error may produce the germline difference seen at one junction end. The chain has TRBV7-7 and TRBJ2-2; 9 nucleotides match TRBD2. This CDR3 contains 17 residues. CDR1 is SSHAT, CDR2 FNYEAQ, per germline (reference sequence). The chain's CDR3 is CASSLAGGLARTGELFF. CDR3 nucleotides: TGTGCTAGCAGCTTAGCAGGCGGACTAGCGCGGACCGGGGAGCTGTTTTTT.

This clonotype was counted at least ten times. The rearrangement uses TRBV20-1 and TRBJ1-6, with a tentative D call TRBD1 (6 bases). CDR3 length: 13 amino acids. Trimming shortened V by 8 bases and J by 2 bases, and 10 bases separated the two germline ends. CDR1 is DFQATT, CDR2 SNEGSKA, per germline (reference sequence). DNA of the CDR3: TGCAGTCCAGGGGAGGCCTATAATTCACCCCTCCACTTT. Its translation: CSPGEAYNSPLHF.

The chain's CDR3 is CASSSNAGGDTQYF. The CDR3 nucleotides read TGCGCCAGCAGCTCCAACGCAGGGGGAGATACGCAGTATTTT. The V and J genes are TRBV5-1 and TRBJ2-3; 7 positions agree with TRBD1. The CDR3 runs to 14 residues. After removal of 3 bases from V and 5 bases from J, the junction contained 6 bases not matched to a gene. In germline, CDR1 is SGHRS, CDR2 YFSETQ.

V is TRBV24-1 and J is TRBJ1-1; no reliable D call. V was trimmed by 2 bases and J by 1 base, leaving 10 bases between them. The CDR3 extends over 15 amino acids. Germline CDR1 is KGHDR and CDR2 is SFDVKD. The CDR3 loop is CATSDSRKGNTEAFF. CDR3 in DNA: TGTGCCACCAGTGATTCGAGAAAGGGGAACACTGAAGCTTTCTTT.

The rearrangement joins TRBV20-1 to TRBJ1-5; 7 bases are shared with TRBD1. V shed 5 bases and J 3 bases; nucleotides not matched to a gene: 13. The CDR3 runs to 16 residues. Germline V gives CDR1 DFQATT, CDR2 SNEGSKA (reference sequence). The CDR3 DNA reads as TGCAGTGCTCCAACATCCCGGACAGGTCACAATCAGCCCCAGCATTTT. Its translation: CSAPTSRTGHNQPQHF.

This clonotype has just a few counts. The chain recombines TRBV20-1 with TRBJ2-7; D tentatively fits TRBD1 or TRBD2 (5 bases each). Germline V lookup: CDR1 DFQATT, CDR2 SNEGSKA (reference sequence). The V and J ends lost 1 base and 5 bases respectively, with 18 bases between them. The CDR3 consists of 15 residues. Here the CDR3 reads CSARVSGRPVDEQYF. Written as DNA, the CDR3 is TGCAGTGCTAGAGTTTCGGGACGACCGGTGGACGAGCAGTACTTC.

This clonotype was seen repeatedly, ten times or more. The chain uses TRBV20-1 and TRBJ1-1, with D uncertain. The length of the CDR3 is 12 residues. Per the germline V gene, CDR1 is DFQATT and CDR2 is SNEGSKA (reference sequence). The germline V and J ends were trimmed by 5 bases and 1 base, with 8 bases remaining between them. The CDR3 sequence: CSAGVENTEAFF. The DNA for the CDR3 is TGCAGTGCTGGGGTGGAGAACACTGAAGCTTTCTTT.

This clonotype was recorded many times. The chain couples TRBV11-2 to TRBJ2-1; D could derive from TRBD1 or TRBD2 (7 bases each). From germline, CDR1 is SGHAT and CDR2 FQNNGV. This CDR3 spans 15 amino acids. V dropped 5 bases and J dropped 3 bases, with 14 bases sitting between them. The DNA for the CDR3 is TGTGCCAGCAGCCAGGGGGAGGGGAACTACAATGAGCAGTTCTTC. Encoded protein: CASSQGEGNYNEQFF.

The rearrangement joins TRBV2 to TRBJ1-1; 12 nucleotides align to TRBD1. The length of the CDR3 is 16 residues. The trim removed 5 bases at V and 3 bases at J, leaving 7 bases unmatched. CDR1 is SNHLY, CDR2 FYNNEI, per germline. The chain's CDR3 is CASSKRDRGRYTEAFF. For the CDR3, the DNA is TGTGCCAGCAGTAAGCGGGACAGGGGGCGGTACACTGAAGCTTTCTTT. Together with reference TRBV2 and TRBJ1-1, the CDR3 gives the full variable domain: EPEVTQTPSHQVTQMGQEVILRCVPISNHLYFYWYRQILGQKVEFLVSFYNNEISEKSEIFDDQFSVERPDGSNFTLKIRSTKLEDSAMYFCASSKRDRGRYTEAFFGQGTRLTVV.

The sample holds a few counts of this clonotype. As DNA, the CDR3 is TGTGCCAGCAGCGTCTCGGACTATAATTCACCCCTCCACTTT. Translating it yields CASSVSDYNSPLHF. This chain connects TRBV9 to TRBJ1-6, with D hard to call. V lost 2 bases to trimming and J lost 3 bases, with 6 bases between them. The germline CDR1 and CDR2 sequences are SGDLS and YYNGEE. The CDR3 is made up of 14 amino acids.

This clonotype was seen more than once but under ten times. The V gene is TRBV6-1, the J gene TRBJ1-5; D is unclear. V was shortened by 11 bases and J by 2 bases, with 10 bases between the two germline ends. The germline V gene encodes CDR1 MNHNS and CDR2 SASEGT. The CDR3 spans 12 residues. CDR3 nucleotide sequence: TGTGCCTGCTTCACTGGCAATCAGCCCCAGCATTTT. Translation gives CACFTGNQPQHF.

This clonotype was seen many times. The V gene is TRBV2, the J gene TRBJ1-1, with 8 bases fitting TRBD1. The CDR3 covers 14 residues. Germline loops: CDR1 SNHLY, CDR2 FYNNEI. With V trimmed by 7 bases and J by 5 bases, 9 bases remained unmatched. The CDR3 nucleotides read TGTGCCAGCACCCTGGACAGGGTTGGGACTGAAGCTTTCTTT. Its protein product is CASTLDRVGTEAFF.

This clonotype has at least ten counts. The chain employs TRBV2 and TRBJ2-2; 10 bases align to TRBD1. CDR1 and CDR2 from the germline V gene are SNHLY and FYNNEI. J was trimmed by 7 bases and V by 6 bases; bases with no gene match: 14. The CDR3 runs 17 residues. The CDR3 loop reads CASSYRGTGEVHGELFF. CDR3 DNA: TGTGCCAGCAGCTATAGGGGGACAGGGGAAGTTCACGGGGAGCTGTTTTTT.

J is TRBJ2-3 and V is TRBV19; 13 bases are shared with TRBD2. Per germline, CDR1 LNHDA and CDR2 SQIVND (reference sequence). CDR3 size: 14 residues. Trimming took 8 bases from V and 7 from J; bases not matched to a gene: 6. The CDR3 sequence is CASATSGGANTQYF. CDR3 coding DNA: TGTGCCAGTGCCACTAGCGGGGGGGCTAATACGCAGTATTTT.

This clonotype showed up many times. This rearrangement joins TRBV24-1 to TRBJ1-1, with D perhaps TRBD1 (5 bases). Germline V CDR1 and CDR2: KGHDR, SFDVKD. The CDR3 is 13 amino acids. V lost 2 bases, J lost 7 bases, and 10 bases lay in between. CDR3 sequence (DNA): TGTGCCACCAGTGATTCCCTGGGACGTGAAGCTTTCTTT. Translated: CATSDSLGREAFF.

This chain links TRBV7-2 with TRBJ2-7; D may be TRBD1 (6 bases). The ends were cut back, 4 bases at V and 3 bases at J, with 16 bases in the middle. The germline V gene has CDR1 SGHTA and CDR2 FQGNSA. CDR3 length: 15 residues. The CDR3 is CASSSRQAPDYEQYF. The DNA for the CDR3 is TGTGCCAGCAGCTCACGACAGGCGCCCGACTACGAGCAGTACTTC.

This clonotype came up many times. The genes are TRBV12-3 or TRBV12-4 and TRBJ1-5; D unclear. V gave up 1 base and J gave up 7 bases, with 11 bases separating them. The CDR3 sequence is 14 residues long. CDR3 sequence (DNA): TGTGCCAGCAGTTTAGTCTTACGAGGGCAGCCCCAGCATTTT. Its protein product is CASSLVLRGQPQHF.

The table lists this clonotype with many counts. The chain employs TRBV6-2 or TRBV6-3 and TRBJ2-7; 8 bases match TRBD1. Germline CDR1 reads MNHEY; CDR2 reads SVGEGT. V trimming: 4 bases; J trimming: 3 bases; junction bases outside the gene matches: 8. This CDR3 comprises 15 residues. CDR3 nucleotides: TGTGCCAGCAGTTTCTGGGGACAGGATCGCTACGAGCAGTACTTC. Translated, it gives CASSFWGQDRYEQYF.

This clonotype showed up many times. V and J are TRBV2 and TRBJ2-3; no reliable D call. The V gene lost 3 bases and the J gene lost 7 bases, with 5 bases spanning the gap. Germline loops: CDR1 SNHLY, CDR2 FYNNEI. There are 11 residues in the CDR3. The CDR3 protein is CASSEGNTQYF. The CDR3 DNA reads TGTGCCAGCAGTGAGGGAAATACGCAGTATTTT.

In this sample, this clonotype turned up many times. The gene calls are TRBV27 and TRBJ2-7; 8 bases line up with TRBD1. V was clipped by 3 bases and J by 2 bases; unmatched bases: 6. The CDR3 sequence is 15 residues long. Per germline, CDR1 MNHEY and CDR2 SMNVEV (reference sequence). The CDR3 is CASSFHGQGPYEQYF. Written as DNA, the CDR3 is TGTGCCAGCAGTTTCCACGGACAGGGTCCCTACGAGCAGTACTTC.

This clonotype was picked up a small number of times. The V call is TRBV24-1, the J call TRBJ2-2, with D perhaps being TRBD1 or TRBD2 (5 bases each). Germline V gene lookup returns CDR1 KGHDR and CDR2 SFDVKD. The CDR3 spans 16 residues. Trimming removed 6 bases from V and 5 bases from J, with 18 bases in between. The CDR3: CATSSRDRQRTGELFF. CDR3 coding DNA: TGTGCCACCAGTTCCAGGGACCGGCAGCGGACCGGGGAGCTGTTTTTT.

The chain has TRBV24-1 and TRBJ2-7; 9 nucleotides agree with TRBD1. V was pared by 5 bases and J by 2 bases, with 6 bases of the junction left unmatched. The CDR3 contains 15 residues. Germline CDR1 is KGHDR and CDR2 is SFDVKD. The CDR3 bases are TGTGCCACCAGTGCTTCCGGGACAGGGACCTACGAGCAGTACTTC. Translating it yields CATSASGTGTYEQYF.

There are many counts of this clonotype. The CDR3 is CSATGTGDEKLFF. The CDR3 DNA is TGCAGTGCTACGGGGACTGGGGATGAAAAACTGTTTTTT. The J gene is TRBJ1-4, the V gene TRBV20-1; perhaps TRBD1 as D (5 bases). V was trimmed by 4 bases and J by 6 bases, leaving 12 bases between them. The CDR3 has 13 residues. Germline V gene data show CDR1 as DFQATT and CDR2 as SNEGSKA (reference sequence).

This clonotype was recorded many times. This rearrangement joins TRBV6-1 to TRBJ1-1; no firm D call. V lost 6 bases, J lost 0 bases, and 8 bases lay in between. In germline, CDR1 is MNHNS, CDR2 SASEGT. This CDR3 comprises 13 residues. The CDR3 region has the DNA TGTGCCAGCAGCGGGAACATGAACACTGAAGCTTTCTTT. Translated, it gives CASSGNMNTEAFF.

This clonotype has a count of ten or more. V gene TRBV15 combines with J gene TRBJ1-2; D not resolved. Germline V gene data show CDR1 as LNHNV and CDR2 as YYDKDF (reference sequence). Trimming stripped 8 bases from V and 6 bases from J, with 19 bases between. The CDR3 length is 14 residues. The CDR3 loop reads CATAFGQIYNGYTF. The CDR3 DNA reads TGTGCCACCGCCTTTGGGCAGATATATAATGGCTACACCTTC.

V gene TRBV24-1 combines with J gene TRBJ1-5; no clear D. The V gene's germline CDR1 is KGHDR and CDR2 SFDVKD. Trimming pared 3 bases from V and 4 bases from J, leaving 9 bases between. CDR3 size: 14 residues. DNA of the CDR3: TGTGCCACCAGTGATAAACACCTAAATCAGCCCCAGCATTTT. Encoded protein: CATSDKHLNQPQHF.

This clonotype was seen ten or more times. As DNA, the CDR3 is TGTGCCAGCAGAGGGACAGGGAAGGGAAGCAATCAGCCCCAGCATTTT. It encodes CASRGTGKGSNQPQHF. V usage is TRBV2 and J usage is TRBJ1-5; TRBD1 aligns across 9 bases. V gave up 6 bases and J gave up 1 base; unmatched junction bases: 7. CDR3 length equals 16 residues. Looked up from germline, CDR1 is SNHLY and CDR2 is FYNNEI. Drawing the rest from reference TRBV2 and TRBJ1-5, the complete variable domain is EPEVTQTPSHQVTQMGQEVILRCVPISNHLYFYWYRQILGQKVEFLVSFYNNEISEKSEIFDDQFSVERPDGSNFTLKIRSTKLEDSAMYFCASRGTGKGSNQPQHFGDGTRLSIL.

The sample holds many counts of this clonotype. The V gene is TRBV6-5, the J gene TRBJ2-1; TRBD1 matches 8 bases. The CDR3 has 20 amino acids. V was clipped by 2 bases and J by 3 bases; unmatched bases: 18. CDR1 MNHEY and CDR2 SVGAGI come from the germline V gene. The CDR3 nucleotides are TGTGCCAGCAGTTACCCGAAAATTGGGCGCGGACAGGGAGACTACAATGAGCAGTTCTTC. Its protein product is CASSYPKIGRGQGDYNEQFF.

This clonotype was recorded many times. The chain employs TRBV24-1 and TRBJ2-1, with 11 bases lining up with TRBD2. V trimming: 2 bases; J trimming: 4 bases; junction bases outside the gene matches: 6. The germline V gene encodes CDR1 KGHDR and CDR2 SFDVKD. The CDR3 is 17 amino acids. The CDR3 sequence is CATSDSDLAGGYNEQFF. In nucleotides, the CDR3 is TGTGCCACCAGTGATTCGGACCTAGCGGGGGGATACAATGAGCAGTTCTTC.